The text below deals with one TCR beta chain. Its antigen remains unidentified. TCR beta VDJ and CDR3 profiles were obtained from a genomic DNA template. Using its own MiXCR run on the reads, TCRdb lists one record per CDR3 protein. The sample holds about 17,000 distinct CDR3 sequences, over 35% seen once. Patients chosen for sequencing had CD8+CD57+ cells that had expanded, as shown by flow cytometry. CD8+CD57+ effector memory cells were also sequenced from a sixth of the 12 patients. Sampling of blood occurred while the patients had still received no therapy. These data are taken from a study of CD8+CD57+ T cells in acquired aplastic anemia. Study outcomes and limitations: Roughly 27 sequences, all CD8+ CDR3, were shared between patients and controls. CD8+CD57+ cells in patients trailed total CD4+ and CD8+ pools in diversity.

The V end lost 9 bases, the J end lost 8 bases, and 31 bases lay between the germline ends. The CDR3 loop spans 18 amino acids. Per the germline V gene, CDR1 is MGHDK and CDR2 is SYGVNS. V usage is TRBV25-1 and J usage is TRBJ2-2; D perhaps matches TRBD2 (8 bases). The sequence derives from a human donor with aplastic anemia. Sequencing input: CD8+CD57+ T cells sorted from PBMCs. The subset here: bead-enriched CD8+CD57+ effector memory T cells from SAA patients. The DNA of the CDR3 is TGTGCCAGTAGGGGGCAATCCAGCGGGAGTTCTGGGAAGGGGGAGCTGTTTTTT. The encoded protein is CASRGQSSGSSGKGELFF.